The clone carrying this T cell receptor (beta chain) has only a few counts. The time point was: patch test 2, 6 weeks after DPC sensitization. Treatment denoted: therapeutic diphenylcyclopropenone sensitization with weekly scalp DPC. Unseparated into fractions, whole blood served as the source from which total RNA was extracted. This CDR3 is built from 14 residues. Germline CDR1 ENHRY, CDR2 SYGVKD. After removal of 6 bases from V and 4 bases from J, the junction contained 3 bases not matched to a gene. This entry belongs to a study of human T cells and chemical hapten exposure. About the study: The scalp of each patient received a weekly diphenylcyclopropenone dose for the full roughly 22-week study.

The library tagged individual cDNA molecules with unique molecular identifiers. TCRdb re-analysed the RACE reads in MiXCR, keeping a single row per CDR3 protein. The table lists just over 350,000 distinct CDR3 sequences, roughly 6.3% of them singletons, with about 5.4% in the top ten. V and J are TRBV10-3 and TRBJ2-5, with TRBD1 matching over 12 bases. This clonotype was sampled from a woman between 18 and 29 years old with alopecia areata. Some clones in this sample may be carry-over from other donors' samples. Source: whole blood, taken in connection with sensitization to the hapten diphenylcyclopropenone (DPC). The CDR3 sequence: CAIRPGQGAETQYF. CDR3 sequence (DNA): TGTGCCATCAGGCCGGGACAGGGGGCAGAGACCCAGTACTTC.